This T cell receptor (beta chain) was retrieved from a study of blood T cells in healthy people across ages. Combining a sample-barcoded 5' primer with a J-beta primer mix, a second PCR ran for about 7 to 11 cycles. In TCRdb, the 5' RACE reads were re-called with MiXCR into one record per CDR3 protein. The sample holds roughly 700,000 distinct CDR3 sequences, around 49% seen once. This clonotype was counted only a few times. V gave up 3 bases and J gave up 1 base; unmatched junction bases: 8. Germline CDR1 reads DFQATT; CDR2 reads SNEGSKA (reference sequence). The CDR3 contains 15 residues. This clonotype was sampled from a woman aged 55-70 years in good health. The chain carries TRBV20-1 and TRBJ2-5, with 7 bases aligning to TRBD1. The source material was blood. CDR3 loop: CSASLTGPAQETQYF. The CDR3 bases are TGCAGTGCTAGCCTGACAGGGCCCGCCCAAGAGACCCAGTACTTC.